The 8 T cell receptor beta chains in this list originate from one sample, sequenced in a study of beta chain features in type 1 diabetes. Sequenced material consisted of expressed TCRB transcripts (all of the isolated RNA was reverse transcribed). Assay: immunoSEQ multiplex PCR; the TCRdb copy retains only in-frame clones and omits some. The sample has about 410,000 clones; about 15% are singletons. Sample: naive CD4+ T cells from blood. These receptors all stem from a man aged 25-45 years in good health.

The V call is TRBV7-2, the J call TRBJ1-6; TRBD1 matches 8 bases. The J segment lost 7 bases and the V segment lost 6 bases, leaving 5 bases of the junction unmatched. The CDR3 is 14 amino acids. CDR1 and CDR2 from the germline V gene are SGHTA and FQGNSA. As DNA, the CDR3 is TGTGCCAGCAGTACGGGACAGGTCAATTCACCCCTCCACTTT. Translation gives CASSTGQVNSPLHF.

The sample holds a few counts of this clone. J is TRBJ2-1 and V is TRBV6-5; 7 bases line up with TRBD1. The germline CDR1 and CDR2 sequences are MNHEY and SVGAGI. This CDR3 region has 16 residues. V gave up 4 bases and J gave up 4 bases; unmatched junction bases: 10. CDR3 region: CASSWDRDREYNEQFF. The CDR3 DNA is TGTGCCAGCAGTTGGGACCGGGACAGAGAATACAATGAGCAGTTCTTC.

There are a few counts of this clone. This rearrangement joins TRBV5-1 to TRBJ2-1; 8 bases agree with TRBD1. V dropped 4 bases and J dropped 4; count of bases not matched to a gene: 16. CDR1 SGHRS and CDR2 YFSETQ come from the germline V gene. There are 18 residues in the CDR3. DNA of the CDR3: TGCGCCAGCAGCCCCCAGGGACAGGTCGGATCACCTTACAATGAGCAGTTCTTC. Amino acids: CASSPQGQVGSPYNEQFF.

The rearrangement uses TRBV9 and TRBJ2-1, with 11 bases that match TRBD1. From germline, CDR1 is SGDLS and CDR2 YYNGEE. The CDR3 is 13 residues long. Trimming removed 2 bases from V and 11 bases from J; junction bases left unmatched: 3. CDR3 nucleotides: TGTGCCAGCAGCGTGGGACAGGGGGAACAGCAGTTCTTC. Encoded protein: CASSVGQGEQQFF.

The rearrangement joins TRBV25-1 to TRBJ2-5; D is possibly TRBD1 or TRBD2 (5 bases each). The CDR3 length is 14 residues. The germline CDR1 and CDR2 sequences are MGHDK and SYGVNS. V was cut by 5 bases and J by 5 bases, with 15 bases left in between. The CDR3 bases are TGTGCCAGCAGTACTCCGGGACGTCTCGAGACCCAGTACTTC. Residues: CASSTPGRLETQYF.

This clone turned up a few times. V is TRBV2 and J is TRBJ2-7, with D unresolved. Germline CDR1 SNHLY, CDR2 FYNNEI. The CDR3 runs 14 residues. Trimming shortened V by 7 bases and J by 3 bases, and 16 bases separated the two germline ends. In nucleotides, the CDR3 is TGTGCCAGCACGACATTGGGCAGCCACTACGAGCAGTACTTC. Translated, it gives CASTTLGSHYEQYF.

This clone was recorded a few times. The chain links TRBV6-6 to TRBJ2-6; no clear D gene. This CDR3 spans 14 amino acids. Germline lookup yields CDR1 MNHNY and CDR2 SVGAGI (reference sequence). Between the trimmed V and J ends, which lost 6 bases and 0 bases, there was a span of 6 bases. This CDR3 is CASRDASGANVLTF. CDR3 nucleotides: TGTGCCAGCAGGGACGCCTCTGGGGCCAACGTCCTGACTTTC.

This clone was seen just once. This sequence joins TRBV9 and TRBJ2-7; no definite D call. V was clipped by 4 bases and J by 2 bases, with 19 bases between them. The CDR3 covers 16 residues. Germline CDR1 is SGDLS and CDR2 is YYNGEE. The CDR3, as DNA: TGTGCCAGCAGCCCCAGGTGGTCTTCTAATGCCTACGAGCAGTACTTC. Translation: CASSPRWSSNAYEQYF.